This T cell receptor beta chain was sequenced in a study of T cells in Graves' hyperthyroidism and ophthalmopathy. Germline V lookup: CDR1 MGHRA, CDR2 YSYEKL. The CDR3 is made up of 13 amino acids. The junction had 7 bases not matched to a gene; V was cut back by 6 bases and J by 11 bases. This clonotype was seen more than once but under ten times. RNA transcripts were the template for amplifying TCR beta CDR3 regions. HTBI primers were used for first-round RT-PCR of the TCR CDR3. TCRdb called the multiplex PCR reads again in MiXCR, with one record for every CDR3 protein. The sample consists of about 560,000 distinct CDR3 sequences, 16% of them appearing once.

The sample comprised blood. This receptor was taken from a woman aged 18 to 35 with Graves' hyperthyroidism. The chain links TRBV4-1 to TRBJ1-1, with TRBD1 identical over 12 bases. The CDR3 nucleotides are TGCGCCAGCAGTATACGGGACAGGGGGCGTGCTTTCTTT. It codes for CASSIRDRGRAFF.